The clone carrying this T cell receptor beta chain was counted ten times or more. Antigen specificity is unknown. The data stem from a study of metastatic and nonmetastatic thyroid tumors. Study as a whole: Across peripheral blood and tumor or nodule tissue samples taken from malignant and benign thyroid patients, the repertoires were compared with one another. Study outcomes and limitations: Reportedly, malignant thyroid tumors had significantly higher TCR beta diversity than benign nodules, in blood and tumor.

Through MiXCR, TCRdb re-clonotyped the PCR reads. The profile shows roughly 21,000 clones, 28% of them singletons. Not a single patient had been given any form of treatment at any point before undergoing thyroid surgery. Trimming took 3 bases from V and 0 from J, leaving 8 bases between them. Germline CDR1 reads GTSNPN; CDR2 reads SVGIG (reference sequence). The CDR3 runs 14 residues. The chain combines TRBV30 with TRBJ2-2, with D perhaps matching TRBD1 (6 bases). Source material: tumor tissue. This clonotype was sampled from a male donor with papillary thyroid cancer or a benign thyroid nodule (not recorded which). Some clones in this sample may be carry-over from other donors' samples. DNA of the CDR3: TGTGCCTGGAGCCGGGACACGAACACCGGGGAGCTGTTTTTT. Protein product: CAWSRDTNTGELFF.